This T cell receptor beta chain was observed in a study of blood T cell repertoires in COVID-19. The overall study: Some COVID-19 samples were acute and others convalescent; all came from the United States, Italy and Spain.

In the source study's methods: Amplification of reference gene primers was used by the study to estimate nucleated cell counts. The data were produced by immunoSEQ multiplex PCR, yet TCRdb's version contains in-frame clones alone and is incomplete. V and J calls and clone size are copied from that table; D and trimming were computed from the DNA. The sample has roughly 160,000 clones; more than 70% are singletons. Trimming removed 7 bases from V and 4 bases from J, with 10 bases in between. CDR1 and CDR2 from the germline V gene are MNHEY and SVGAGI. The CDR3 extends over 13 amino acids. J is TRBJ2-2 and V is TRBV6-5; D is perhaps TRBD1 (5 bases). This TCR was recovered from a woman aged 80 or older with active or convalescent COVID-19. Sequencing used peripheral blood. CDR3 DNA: TGTGCCAGCAAATCAGGGATCACCGGGGAGCTGTTTTTT. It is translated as CASKSGITGELFF.